This T cell receptor (beta chain) was retrieved from a study of PD-L1 blockade in urothelial cancer. Study-level information: Atezolizumab (1,200 mg intravenously every 3 weeks) began at some point between 2014 and 2016 for patients. Across blood samples, T cells had a median count of around 140,000. Study results and caveats: By 3 weeks, tumor-associated blood clones had expanded more in durable-benefit patients.

Trimming left V 5 bases short and J 6 bases short, with 13 bases between. Germline CDR1 SGHAT, CDR2 FQNNGV. There are 13 residues in the CDR3. Time point specified: pretreatment peripheral blood. A total of 1 to 8 samples per patient were collected pretreatment and on-treatment. About this clone: Its specificity is not known.

Profiling relied on immunoSEQ multiplex PCR, and the TCRdb table lists in-frame clones only, not all of them. The table lists under 70,000 clones, roughly four fifths of them singletons, with roughly 1.5% in the top ten. The source was PBMCs, collected around atezolizumab (anti-PD-L1) treatment. The source is a man in his sixties or seventies with urothelial cancer. The rearrangement uses TRBV11-2 and TRBJ1-1, with a tentative D call TRBD1 (6 bases). The CDR3 coding sequence is TGTGCCAGCAGCCCTCAAACAGGGTCTGAAGCTTTCTTT. Translating gives CASSPQTGSEAFF.